This is a list of T cell receptor beta chains from one sample in a study of blood T cell repertoires in COVID-19. Repertoires were generated with immunoSEQ multiplex PCR, while TCRdb's copy carries only in-frame clones and drops some. Of 30,000 to 35,000 clones listed, about nine tenths are singletons. The sequenced material came from peripheral blood. These receptors were collected from a man aged 60-69 years with active COVID-19. Each CDR3 is given with its conserved first and last residue. The D gene is left open where the match is weak. Where a row states a size, it is once, few, many or the class of an expanded clone; other rows omit it.

D | size | J | V | DNA | CDR3
TRBD1 | few | TRBJ1-5 | TRBV19 | TGTGCCAGCACAGGGGCCCGTGGGCAGCCCCAGCATTTT | CASTGARGQPQHF
TRBD2 | - | TRBJ2-3 | TRBV6-5 | TGTGCCAGCTGCCCGGGGGGTAGCACAGATACGCAGTATTTT | CASCPGGSTDTQYF
TRBD2 | once | TRBJ2-7 | TRBV2 | TGTGCCAGCCAAAATAGCGGGCCCTCCTACGAGCAGTACTTC | CASQNSGPSYEQYF
TRBD2 | once | TRBJ2-7 | TRBV3-1/TRBV3-2 | TGTGCCAGCCGACTAGCGGGAGTCCGCGAGCAGTACTTC | CASRLAGVREQYF
- | - | TRBJ2-5 | TRBV5-1 | TGCGCCAGCAGCTTGAGGGGGGGCCTCGGAGAGACCCAGTACTTC | CASSLRGGLGETQYF
TRBD1 | - | TRBJ1-2 | TRBV9 | TGTGCCAGCAGCCCAACGGACAGGGGTCATGGCTACACCTTC | CASSPTDRGHGYTF
TRBD1 | few | TRBJ1-6 | TRBV5-1 | TGCGCCAGCAGCTCGGGACAGACTTCACCCCTCCACTTT | CASSSGQTSPLHF
- | - | TRBJ1-1 | TRBV5-1 | TGCGCCAGCAGCTTGGATGGCCAGACTAACACTGAAGCTTTCTTT | CASSLDGQTNTEAFF
TRBD1 | once | TRBJ1-2 | TRBV19 | TGTGCCAGCCGGGACAGGGAGGATTATGGCTACACCTTC | CASRDREDYGYTF
- | - | TRBJ2-3 | TRBV18 | TGTGCCAGCTCACTTCAGTTGGATACGCAGTATTTT | CASSLQLDTQYF
TRBD2 | once | TRBJ2-1 | TRBV19 | TGTGCCAGTAGTAAGAGCCCTATTGCGGGAGGAGCCTACAATGAGCAGTTCTTC | CASSKSPIAGGAYNEQFF
TRBD1 | - | TRBJ1-6 | TRBV11-2 | TGTGCCAGCAGCTTATTCCAGGGGGAGAATTCACCCCTCCACTTT | CASSLFQGENSPLHF
- | - | TRBJ2-1 | TRBV24-1 | TGTGCCACCAGTGATTGGTCATCGGGCTACAATGAGCAGTTCTTC | CATSDWSSGYNEQFF
TRBD2 | - | TRBJ2-7 | TRBV27 | TGTGCCAGCAGTACCTCGGGGGGGGACCTCTACGAGCAGTACTTC | CASSTSGGDLYEQYF
TRBD2 | - | TRBJ2-5 | TRBV27 | TGTGCCAGCAGTCCCATCGGGACTAGCGGGAGCCAAGAGACCCAGTACTTC | CASSPIGTSGSQETQYF
TRBD2 | - | TRBJ2-5 | TRBV4-2 | TGTGCCAGCAGCTCCAGCGCGCGGGGGGCTTTAGAGACCCAGTACTTC | CASSSSARGALETQYF
TRBD1 | - | TRBJ2-7 | TRBV5-4 | TGTGCCAGCAGCTTGACAGGGGGCGACGAGCAGTACTTC | CASSLTGGDEQYF
TRBD2 | once | TRBJ2-1 | TRBV5-5 | TGTGCCAGCAGCCCGGGACTAGCGTTCTACAATGAGCAGTTCTTC | CASSPGLAFYNEQFF
TRBD2 | - | TRBJ2-5 | TRBV7-2 | TGTGCCAGTTCGCCCGAGCGGGGGGGCAGGGAGACCCAGTACTTC | CASSPERGGRETQYF
- | - | TRBJ1-5 | TRBV19 | TGTGCCAGTAGTGTGGCGACTCCCTCGAATCAGCCCCAGCATTTT | CASSVATPSNQPQHF
- | once | TRBJ2-7 | TRBV19 | TGTGCCACCTCCGCACCGGCGACCCTTAACCGGGTCTACGAGCAGTACTTC | CATSAPATLNRVYEQYF
TRBD2 | - | TRBJ2-7 | TRBV29-1 | TGCAGCGTTGTTGGGGGGGGCTACGAGCAGTACTTC | CSVVGGGYEQYF
- | - | TRBJ2-7 | TRBV25-1 | TGTGCCAGCGGACGGGACACCTACGAGCAGTACTTC | CASGRDTYEQYF
TRBD2 | - | TRBJ2-2 | TRBV5-4 | TGTGCCTATAGACTAGCGGGAGGTCCCGGGGAGCTGTTTTTT | CAYRLAGGPGELFF
- | few | TRBJ2-2 | TRBV7-9 | TGTGCCAGCACCCTATCCCCGGCGGCAGGGAATACCGGGGAGCTGTTTTTT | CASTLSPAAGNTGELFF
- | - | TRBJ2-3 | TRBV7-2 | TGTGCCAGCAGCTTAGGAGCTAGCTCCGGAACAGATACGCAGTATTTT | CASSLGASSGTDTQYF
- | - | TRBJ2-7 | TRBV30 | TGTGCCTGGAGTTGGCAGTCCTACGAGCAGTACTTC | CAWSWQSYEQYF
TRBD2 | - | TRBJ2-7 | TRBV2 | TGTGCCAGCAGTGTTCTTGCGGGGGGCTCCTACGAGCAGTACTTC | CASSVLAGGSYEQYF
- | - | TRBJ1-5 | TRBV7-6 | TGTGCCAGCAGCTACATAGTCCCCCGGGACAATAGCAATCAGCCCCAGCATTTT | CASSYIVPRDNSNQPQHF
- | - | TRBJ1-1 | TRBV6-1 | TGTGCCAGCAGTGAAGCACGAGGAGGGAACACTGAAGCTTTCTTT | CASSEARGGNTEAFF
TRBD2 | - | TRBJ2-1 | TRBV18 | TGTGCCAGCTCACCCGGGACTAGCGGGAGGGTATCCTACAATGAGCAGTTCTTC | CASSPGTSGRVSYNEQFF
TRBD1 | - | TRBJ2-3 | TRBV3-1/TRBV3-2 | TGTGCCAGCAGCCAAGATTTGACACAGGGGAATACGCAGTATTTT | CASSQDLTQGNTQYF
TRBD2 | - | TRBJ2-2 | TRBV4-2 | TGTGCCAGCAGCCAAAACTTAGCGGGGGCTTTCGGGGAGCTGTTTTTT | CASSQNLAGAFGELFF
- | - | TRBJ1-2 | TRBV7-9 | TGTGCCAGCAGCTCGAGGGGGGGCTATGGCTACACCTTC | CASSSRGGYGYTF
TRBD2 | - | TRBJ2-5 | TRBV9 | TGTGCCAGCAGCGTTTCTAGCGGGGGGGCCGGGGAGACCCAGTACTTC | CASSVSSGGAGETQYF
- | - | TRBJ2-2 | TRBV5-1 | TGCGCCAGCAGCTTGCGGCAGGGACAGAACACCGGGGAGCTGTTTTTT | CASSLRQGQNTGELFF
TRBD2 | - | TRBJ2-3 | TRBV29-1 | TGCAGCGTCGGGGGGTCCGGAGATACGCAGTATTTT | CSVGGSGDTQYF
- | - | TRBJ1-4 | TRBV7-2 | TGTGCCAGCAGCTTAGAGGGAGGGGATGGGTTTGACAGGCGGGTTTTT | CASSLEGGDGFDRRVF
- | - | TRBJ1-2 | TRBV3-1/TRBV3-2 | TGTGCCAGCAGCCAGTGGCCAGGGCAAGGCTATGGCTACACCTTC | CASSQWPGQGYGYTF
- | - | TRBJ1-3 | TRBV12-3/TRBV12-4 | TGTGCCAGCAGTTTCAGGGGTCGTAGCACCATATATTTT | CASSFRGRSTIYF
TRBD1 | - | TRBJ1-6 | TRBV6-7 | TGTGCCAGCAGTTACTCGAACTACAGGGGGAATTCACCCCTCCACTTT | CASSYSNYRGNSPLHF
TRBD2 | - | TRBJ2-1 | TRBV30 | TGTGCCTGGAGCTGGACTAGCGGGAGTTTGGATGAGCAGTTCTTC | CAWSWTSGSLDEQFF
- | few | TRBJ2-2 | TRBV27 | TGTGCCAGCAGTTTATCCTCCCGGGTATGGACCGGGGAGCTGTTTTTT | CASSLSSRVWTGELFF
TRBD1 | once | TRBJ1-2 | TRBV13 | TGTGCCAGCAACAACAACAGGGGAGATGGCTACACCTTC | CASNNNRGDGYTF